This T cell receptor (beta chain) was recorded in a study of blood T cell repertoires in COVID-19. Study information: The origin of the acute and convalescent COVID-19 samples was the United States, Italy and Spain. The analysed material was cDNA or gDNA that came from T cells, B-cell-depleted T cells, or PBMCs.

Clones were read by immunoSEQ multiplex PCR, and TCRdb kept only the in-frame ones, dropping some. Of 190,000 or so clones listed, approximately 82% are singletons. This clone was seen only once. V trimming: 1 base; J trimming: 1 base; junction bases outside the gene matches: 5. Looked up from germline, CDR1 is LGHNA and CDR2 is YSLEER. The CDR3 covers 16 residues. This clonotype was obtained from a human donor with acute or convalescent COVID-19. The donor label of this sample is uncertain. The gene calls are TRBV4-3 and TRBJ1-2; TRBD1 aligns across 8 bases. Sequencing was carried out using peripheral blood. The CDR3 loop reads CASSQGGQAHNYGYTF. CDR3 nucleotides: TGCGCCAGCAGCCAAGGGGGACAGGCCCATAACTATGGCTACACCTTC.